The clone carrying this T cell receptor beta chain was recorded at least ten times. Its target is unknown. TCRdb fed the reads into MiXCR, producing one record per CDR3 protein. The sample has under 350,000 distinct CDR3 sequences; 20% to 25% are singletons. The data are from a study of T cell repertoires in cytomegalovirus infection. Looking at the study overall: Newly reported HLA-C-restricted and thoroughly characterized HLA-B-restricted CMV epitopes were employed. Public TCR beta signatures indicated both CMV infection and matching HLA type.

General study points: Clonotypes of TCR beta that were HLA-C-restricted and CMV-specific dominated the ex vivo response. People with CMV and the relevant HLA were identified by cumulative public TCR beta family frequency.

This clonotype was sampled from a human donor in good health (CMV status not recorded). Some clones in this sample may be carry-over from other donors' samples. The input for sequencing was cultured PBMCs, taken from culture after CMV antigen stimulation.

The CDR3 loop is CASSLALYEQYF. DNA for the CDR3: TGTGCCAGCAGTTTGGCCCTCTACGAGCAGTACTTC. The chain joins TRBV7-9 to TRBJ2-7; D ambiguous. This CDR3 contains 12 residues. Trimming took off 6 bases at V and 3 bases at J, with 9 bases between the two ends. Germline-derived CDR1 and CDR2 are SEHNR and FQNEAQ (reference sequence).